Each of the 15 T cell receptor beta chains below was sequenced from the same sample in a study of regulatory T cells in long-lasting Graves disease. Time point of the sample: newly diagnosed GD, antithyroid drugs for less than 3 months. The TCR library was prepared using RNA isolated from PBMCs. TCR beta libraries were built with iRepertoire HTBI primers and Arm-PCR of CDR3 regions. Each CDR3 protein gets one entry after TCRdb re-called the multiplex PCR reads with MiXCR. Here the sample spans roughly 610,000 distinct CDR3 sequences, around 16% being singletons. The sample was also linked to a second study, of T cells in Graves' hyperthyroidism and ophthalmopathy.

This specimen was peripheral blood mononuclear cells (PBMCs), taken at new diagnosis, from a patient treated with antithyroid drugs. Receptors were obtained from a man in his late teens or twenties with Graves disease.

This clonotype was counted ten times or more. The chain has TRBV3-1 and TRBJ1-1, with unresolved D. The CDR3 consists of 13 residues. Deletions cut 2 bases from V and 1 base from J, with 5 bases between. Germline CDR1 reads LGHDT; CDR2 reads YNNKEL (reference sequence). CDR3 region: CASSQMKNTEAFF. The CDR3 DNA sequence: TGTGCCAGCAGCCAAATGAAGAACACTGAAGCTTTCTTT.

This clonotype came up many times. CDR3 sequence: CASSQYRGHSRAQYF. The CDR3 DNA reads TGTGCCAGCAGTCAATACCGGGGGCACTCCAGGGCCCAGTACTTC. This chain connects TRBV12-3 or TRBV12-4 to TRBJ2-5; D may correspond to TRBD1 or TRBD2 (6 bases each). The CDR3 is 15 residues long. Trimming shortened V by 5 bases and J by 9 bases, and 22 bases separated the two germline ends.

This clonotype appeared many times. The rearrangement links TRBV12-3 or TRBV12-4 to TRBJ2-3; 11 nucleotides agree with TRBD2. The CDR3 consists of 16 residues. V lost 6 bases, J lost 1 base, and 6 bases stayed unmatched. CDR3 coding DNA: TGTGCCAGCAGCCAGACTAGCGGGGATGGCACAGATACGCAGTATTTT. This codes for CASSQTSGDGTDTQYF.

This clonotype was counted ten times or more. This sequence joins TRBV2 and TRBJ2-7; D may be TRBD1 (6 bases). V gave up 1 base and J gave up 1 base, with 11 bases separating them. CDR1 is SNHLY and CDR2 is FYNNEI in the germline V gene. The CDR3 sequence is 15 residues long. CDR3 in DNA: TGTGCCAGCAGTGAAGGGCGGACAGTTTCCTACGAGCAGTACTTC. Encoded protein: CASSEGRTVSYEQYF.

This clonotype was picked up a small number of times. The chain has TRBV19 and TRBJ2-3, with D hard to call. The germline V gene encodes CDR1 LNHDA and CDR2 SQIVND (reference sequence). V was trimmed by 3 bases and J by 5 bases, leaving 9 bases between them. The CDR3 runs 13 residues. The CDR3 DNA sequence: TGTGCCAGTAGTATTCCCCCAGAAGATACGCAGTATTTT. Amino acids: CASSIPPEDTQYF.

This clonotype has a count of ten or more. The J gene is TRBJ1-2, the V gene TRBV5-1; 7 bases are a match to TRBD1. CDR1 and CDR2 from the germline V gene are SGHRS and YFSETQ. V was pared by 3 bases and J by 4 bases, with 9 bases of the junction left unmatched. The CDR3 runs to 15 residues. DNA for the CDR3: TGCGCCAGCAGCTCACAACAGGGGAGGCTCTATGGCTACACCTTC. Translation: CASSSQQGRLYGYTF. Using reference TRBV5-1 and TRBJ1-2 for the parts outside the CDR3, the full variable domain is KAGVTQTPRYLIKTRGQQVTLSCSPISGHRSVSWYQQTPGQGLQFLFEYFSETQRNKGNFPGRFSGRQFSNSRSEMNVSTLELGDSALYLCASSSQQGRLYGYTFGSGTRLTVV.

Of note for this clonotype: Being one base from a much bigger clone, this may be a read error. The J gene is TRBJ2-3, the V gene TRBV7-3, with 7 positions matching TRBD1. In germline, CDR1 is SGHTA, CDR2 FQGTGA. There are 16 residues in the CDR3. The ends lost 5 bases at V and 7 bases at J; junction bases unmatched: 15. The CDR3 loop is CASSPIDTGDSHTQYF. The CDR3 DNA reads TGTGCCAGCAGCCCCATCGATACAGGGGACAGTCATACGCAGTATTTT. Based on the CDR3 plus reference TRBV7-3 and TRBJ2-3, the full variable domain is GAGVSQTPSNKVTEKGKYVELRCDPISGHTALYWYRQSLGQGPEFLIYFQGTGAADDSGLPNDRFFAVRPEGSVSTLKIQRTERGDSAVYLCASSPIDTGDSHTQYFGPGTRLTVL.

This clonotype was detected a few times. The chain has TRBV5-1 and TRBJ1-1; TRBD1 matches 9 bases. The trim removed 0 bases at V and 1 base at J, leaving 10 bases unmatched. The CDR3 consists of 18 residues. CDR1 is SGHRS, CDR2 YFSETQ, per germline. Here the CDR3 DNA reads TGCGCCAGCAGCTTGGGAACAGGGGGCGATGGTCCGAACACTGAAGCTTTCTTT. This translates into CASSLGTGGDGPNTEAFF. Full variable domain (rest looked up from reference TRBV5-1 and TRBJ1-1): KAGVTQTPRYLIKTRGQQVTLSCSPISGHRSVSWYQQTPGQGLQFLFEYFSETQRNKGNFPGRFSGRQFSNSRSEMNVSTLELGDSALYLCASSLGTGGDGPNTEAFFGQGTRLTVV.

This clonotype has just a few counts. This rearrangement joins TRBV15 to TRBJ2-7; a weak D match, TRBD2 (5 bases). Trimming took 3 bases from V and 3 from J, leaving 12 bases between them. Germline CDR1 LNHNV, CDR2 YYDKDF (reference sequence). The CDR3 runs 14 residues. Here the CDR3 DNA reads TGTGCCACCAGCAGGCTCACTAGGAACTACGAGCAGTACTTC. Translated: CATSRLTRNYEQYF. The complete variable domain, with remaining parts taken from reference TRBV15 and TRBJ2-7, reads DAMVIQNPRYQVTQFGKPVTLSCSQTLNHNVMYWYQQKSSQAPKLLFHYYDKDFNNEADTPDNFQSRRPNTSFCFLDIRSPGLGDTAMYLCATSRLTRNYEQYFGPGTRLTVT.

This clonotype has ten or more counts. J is TRBJ2-1 and V is TRBV11-2, with 12 bases lining up with TRBD2. The CDR3 is 17 residues long. The germline gives CDR1 SGHAT, CDR2 FQNNGV. V lost 3 bases, J lost 9 bases, and 12 bases stayed unmatched. CDR3 DNA: TGTGCCAGCAGCTTCGGGCTAGCGGGAGGGCAGGTCCTTGAGCAGTTCTTC. Translated: CASSFGLAGGQVLEQFF. Combining the CDR3 with reference TRBV11-2 and TRBJ2-1 gives the whole variable domain EAGVAQSPRYKIIEKRQSVAFWCNPISGHATLYWYQQILGQGPKLLIQFQNNGVVDDSQLPKDRFSAERLKGVDSTLKIQPAKLEDSAVYLCASSFGLAGGQVLEQFFGPGTRLTVL.

This clonotype was counted only a few times. The J gene is TRBJ1-1, the V gene TRBV7-3; 7 nucleotides align to TRBD1. The V gene's germline CDR1 is SGHTA and CDR2 FQGTGA. The CDR3 is 13 amino acids. The junction had 9 bases not matched to a gene; V was cut back by 5 bases and J by 9 bases. The CDR3 loop reads CASSLGGTAKAFF. Written as DNA, the CDR3 is TGTGCCAGCAGCCTAGGGGGGACAGCGAAAGCTTTCTTT.

This clonotype was found a few times. The chain links TRBV24-1 to TRBJ1-2; TRBD1 aligns across 7 bases. Germline assignment: CDR1 KGHDR and CDR2 SFDVKD. The CDR3 is 14 amino acids. J lost 2 bases, V lost 4 bases, and 3 bases had no gene match. The chain's CDR3 is CATSDLQGNYGYTF. The CDR3 DNA reads as TGTGCCACCAGTGACTTACAGGGGAACTATGGCTACACCTTC.

This clonotype was seen many times. CDR3 DNA: TGCGCCAGCAGCTTGGTCTCCCCAGTCTCCTACGAGCAGTACTTC. Protein sequence: CASSLVSPVSYEQYF. The chain uses TRBV5-1 and TRBJ2-7; no reliable D call. This CDR3 comprises 15 residues. Deletions cut 0 bases from V and 0 bases from J, with 10 bases between. In germline, CDR1 is SGHRS, CDR2 YFSETQ. Drawing the rest from reference TRBV5-1 and TRBJ2-7, the complete variable domain is KAGVTQTPRYLIKTRGQQVTLSCSPISGHRSVSWYQQTPGQGLQFLFEYFSETQRNKGNFPGRFSGRQFSNSRSEMNVSTLELGDSALYLCASSLVSPVSYEQYFGPGTRLTVT.

This clonotype was recorded many times. The chain has TRBV30 and TRBJ2-2; 8 bases match TRBD2. The CDR3 loop spans 15 amino acids. V lost 3 bases, J lost 7 bases, and 10 bases stayed unmatched. Germline V gene lookup returns CDR1 GTSNPN and CDR2 SVGIG (reference sequence). CDR3 protein: CAWSPNSGIVGELFF. The DNA for the CDR3 is TGTGCCTGGAGCCCGAATAGCGGGATTGTCGGGGAGCTGTTTTTT.

This rearrangement joins TRBV6-1 to TRBJ2-5; 9 bases map to TRBD1. Germline V gene sequence: CDR1 MNHNS, CDR2 SASEGT. This CDR3 comprises 15 residues. V dropped 5 bases and J dropped 3; count of bases not matched to a gene: 7. The CDR3 DNA sequence: TGTGCCAGCAGTACCCAGGGACAGGGTGAAGAGACCCAGTACTTC. It yields the protein CASSTQGQGEETQYF.